Below are 7 T cell receptor beta chains sequenced from a single sample in a study of cytomegalovirus exposure and HLA in healthy donors. TCRdb keeps only in-frame clones here, not all; method: immunoSEQ multiplex PCR. The table lists about 64,000 clones, about 89% of them singletons. The sequenced sample was PBMCs. The receptors derive from a woman younger than 35 in good health and CMV-seronegative.

The CDR3 loop reads CASSDRGSPNYGYTF. CDR3 DNA: TGTGCCAGTAGCGATCGGGGGTCACCTAACTATGGCTACACCTTC. V gene TRBV19 combines with J gene TRBJ1-2; weak D call: TRBD1 (5 bases). Germline-derived CDR1 and CDR2 are LNHDA and SQIVND (reference sequence). The length of the CDR3 is 15 residues. V was pared by 6 bases and J by 0 bases, with 14 bases between.

The chain employs TRBV27 and TRBJ1-5; D remains unclear. This CDR3 contains 15 residues. Germline CDR1 reads MNHEY; CDR2 reads SMNVEV (reference sequence). Trimming took 2 bases from V and 0 from J, leaving 8 bases between them. CDR3 bases: TGTGCCAGCAGTTTAGGAGTCAATAGCAATCAGCCCCAGCATTTT. Its protein product is CASSLGVNSNQPQHF.

The CDR3 here is CASSQSRVSATEAFF. The CDR3 DNA reads TGTGCCAGCAGCCAATCGAGGGTTAGCGCCACTGAAGCTTTCTTT. The chain joins TRBV16 to TRBJ1-1; no clear D. CDR3 length equals 15 residues. Per germline, CDR1 KGHSY and CDR2 FQNENV. Trimming removed 0 bases from V and 4 bases from J, with 12 bases in between.

This chain links TRBV30 with TRBJ1-2; D not resolved. This CDR3 has 14 residues. CDR1 GTSNPN and CDR2 SVGIG come from the germline V gene (reference sequence). Between the trimmed V and J ends, which lost 4 bases and 4 bases, there was a span of 16 bases. CDR3 coding DNA: TGTGCCTGGACCCGAGAGAGGGCTACCTATGGCTACACCTTC. Residues: CAWTRERATYGYTF. Together with reference TRBV30 and TRBJ1-2, the CDR3 gives the full variable domain: SQTIHQWPATLVQPVGSPLSLECTVEGTSNPNLYWYRQAAGRGLQLLFYSVGIGQISSEVPQNLSASRPQDRQFILSSKKLLLSDSGFYLCAWTRERATYGYTFGSGTRLTVV.

The chain employs TRBV30 and TRBJ1-2; 9 positions match TRBD1. J was trimmed by 4 bases and V by 5 bases; bases with no gene match: 8. CDR1 is GTSNPN, CDR2 SVGIG, per germline (reference sequence). The CDR3 runs to 14 residues. The DNA of the CDR3 is TGTGCCTGGGAAACAGGGGGCAATATCTATGGCTACACCTTC. Translating it yields CAWETGGNIYGYTF.

The V gene is TRBV30, the J gene TRBJ2-5; perhaps TRBD1 as D (6 bases). The germline V and J ends were trimmed by 2 bases and 2 bases, with 12 bases remaining between them. This CDR3 has 14 residues. The germline gives CDR1 GTSNPN, CDR2 SVGIG (reference sequence). CDR3: CAWSHKGTQETQYF. Here the CDR3 DNA reads TGTGCCTGGAGTCATAAAGGGACACAAGAGACCCAGTACTTC.

The gene calls are TRBV27 and TRBJ2-1; 15 bases map to TRBD2. The CDR3 has 17 amino acids. The V gene end was trimmed by 6 bases and the J gene end by 5 bases; junction bases not matched to a gene: 8. CDR1 and CDR2 (germline): MNHEY, SMNVEV (reference sequence). CDR3: CASRPGLAGGRDNEQFF. DNA of the CDR3: TGTGCCAGCAGACCGGGACTAGCGGGAGGAAGGGACAATGAGCAGTTCTTC.